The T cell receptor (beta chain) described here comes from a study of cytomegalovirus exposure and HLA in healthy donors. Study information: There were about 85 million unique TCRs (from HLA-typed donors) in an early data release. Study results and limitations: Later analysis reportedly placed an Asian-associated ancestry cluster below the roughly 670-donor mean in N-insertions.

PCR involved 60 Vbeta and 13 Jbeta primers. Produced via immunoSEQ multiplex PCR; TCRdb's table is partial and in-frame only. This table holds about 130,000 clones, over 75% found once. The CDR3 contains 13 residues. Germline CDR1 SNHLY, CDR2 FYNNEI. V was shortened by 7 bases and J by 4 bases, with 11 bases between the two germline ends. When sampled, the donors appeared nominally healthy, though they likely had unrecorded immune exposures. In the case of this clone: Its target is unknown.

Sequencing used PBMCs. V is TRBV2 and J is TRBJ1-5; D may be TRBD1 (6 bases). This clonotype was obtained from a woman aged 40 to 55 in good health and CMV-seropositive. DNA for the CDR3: TGTGCCAGCAACCTGAGGGGGAATCAGCCCCAGCATTTT. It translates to CASNLRGNQPQHF.